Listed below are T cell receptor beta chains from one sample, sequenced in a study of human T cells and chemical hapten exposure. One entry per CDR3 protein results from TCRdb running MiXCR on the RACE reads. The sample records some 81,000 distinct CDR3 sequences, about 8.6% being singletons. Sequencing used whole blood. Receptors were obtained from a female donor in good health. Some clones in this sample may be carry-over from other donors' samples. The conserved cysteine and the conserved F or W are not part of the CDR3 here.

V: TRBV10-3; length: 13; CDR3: AISESGIRIYEQY
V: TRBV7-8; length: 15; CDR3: ASSSEAGGAGNQPQH
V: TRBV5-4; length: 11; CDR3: ASSFWGTDTQY
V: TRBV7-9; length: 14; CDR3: ASSSMTGRNTDTQY
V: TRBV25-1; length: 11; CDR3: ASFHSGANVLT
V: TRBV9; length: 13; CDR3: ASSVKGSSTDTQY
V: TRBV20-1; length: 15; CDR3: SARDLGQGDSGNTIY
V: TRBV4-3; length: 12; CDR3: ASSPGTGGTEAF
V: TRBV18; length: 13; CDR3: ASSPNPGQYSGYT
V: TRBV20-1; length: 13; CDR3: SARDGTGGPYEQY
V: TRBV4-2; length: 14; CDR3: ASSQAWTGGLEKLF
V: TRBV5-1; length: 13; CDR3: ASSLRGDSYNEQF
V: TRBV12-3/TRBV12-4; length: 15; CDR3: ASSLTPGLAAQETQY
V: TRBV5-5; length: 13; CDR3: ASSLGSGATGELF
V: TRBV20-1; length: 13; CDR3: SVMTGSMATDTQY
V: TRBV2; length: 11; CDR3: ASRGDRGREQY
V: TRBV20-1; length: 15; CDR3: SAREAGGASGANVLT
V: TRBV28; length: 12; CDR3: ASSHRDTTYEQY
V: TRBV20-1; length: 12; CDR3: SASYSGSYNEQF
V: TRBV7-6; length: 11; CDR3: ASSRDGKRGYT
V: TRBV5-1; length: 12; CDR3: ASSFGKEGGIQY
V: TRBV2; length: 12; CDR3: ASSDLGQTYEQY
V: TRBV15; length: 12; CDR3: ATSRDRTASSQY
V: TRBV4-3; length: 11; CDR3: ASRPVAGDEAF
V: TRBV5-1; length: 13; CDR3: ASRHELAGTDTQY
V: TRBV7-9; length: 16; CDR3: ASSSYRLAGVLTDTQY
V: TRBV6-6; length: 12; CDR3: ASSRGGTNEKLF
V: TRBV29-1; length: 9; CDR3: SPRVYNEQF
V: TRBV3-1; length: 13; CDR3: ASSLRGQMNTEAF
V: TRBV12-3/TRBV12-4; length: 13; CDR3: ASSFRQGALGGYT
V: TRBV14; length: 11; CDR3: ASSQFAGVTQY
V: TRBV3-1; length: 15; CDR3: ASSAHRSAGIPDTQY
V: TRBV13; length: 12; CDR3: ASSRDSLNYEQY
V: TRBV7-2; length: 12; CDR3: ASRGGTDHYEQY
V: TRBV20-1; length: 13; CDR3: SARRRDRGGTEAF
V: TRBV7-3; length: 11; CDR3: ASSLSGQGEAF
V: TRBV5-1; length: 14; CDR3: ASSRLGSYSGNTIY
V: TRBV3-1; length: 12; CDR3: ASSRGSANYGYT
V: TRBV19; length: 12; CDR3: ASSPSTGGYGYT
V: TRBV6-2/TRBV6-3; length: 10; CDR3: ASSSYNYGYT
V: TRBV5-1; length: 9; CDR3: ASSLEGVLT
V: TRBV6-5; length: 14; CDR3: ASSYSRGGGQSPLH
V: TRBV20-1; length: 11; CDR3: SARTGWSTEAF
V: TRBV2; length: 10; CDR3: ASTPVNTEAF
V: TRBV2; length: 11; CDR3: ASSTTGGGIQY
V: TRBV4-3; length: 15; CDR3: ASSQDRKVSSSYEQY
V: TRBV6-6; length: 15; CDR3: ASSYLTYNQGKQPQH
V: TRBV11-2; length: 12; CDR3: ASSLEWQVAEAF
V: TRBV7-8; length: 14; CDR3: ASSPYGGALRETQY
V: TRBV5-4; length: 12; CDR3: ASSLATVQETQY
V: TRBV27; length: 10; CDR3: ASYRGGAGAF